The source of this T cell receptor (beta chain) is a study of OX40 agonist ivuxolimab in advanced cancers. The CDR3 runs to 13 residues. Germline V gives CDR1 SGHRS, CDR2 YFSETQ. V gave up 2 bases and J gave up 1 base, with 6 bases separating them. Blood draws occurred at baseline, cycle 4 day 1, and cycle 7 day 1. Repertoires were generated with immunoSEQ multiplex PCR, while TCRdb's copy carries only in-frame clones and drops some. The sample holds fewer than 85,000 clones, around 80% seen once. The genes are TRBV5-1 and TRBJ1-1, with a tentative D call TRBD1 (5 bases). The clonotype originates from an adult with an advanced solid tumor such as melanoma, head and neck, liver or kidney cancer. The source material was CD4+ or CD8+ T cells sorted from blood, sampled in a trial of the OX40 agonist ivuxolimab. The CDR3 region is CASSFQGNTEAFF. Here the CDR3 DNA reads TGCGCCAGCAGCTTTCAGGGGAACACTGAAGCTTTCTTT.